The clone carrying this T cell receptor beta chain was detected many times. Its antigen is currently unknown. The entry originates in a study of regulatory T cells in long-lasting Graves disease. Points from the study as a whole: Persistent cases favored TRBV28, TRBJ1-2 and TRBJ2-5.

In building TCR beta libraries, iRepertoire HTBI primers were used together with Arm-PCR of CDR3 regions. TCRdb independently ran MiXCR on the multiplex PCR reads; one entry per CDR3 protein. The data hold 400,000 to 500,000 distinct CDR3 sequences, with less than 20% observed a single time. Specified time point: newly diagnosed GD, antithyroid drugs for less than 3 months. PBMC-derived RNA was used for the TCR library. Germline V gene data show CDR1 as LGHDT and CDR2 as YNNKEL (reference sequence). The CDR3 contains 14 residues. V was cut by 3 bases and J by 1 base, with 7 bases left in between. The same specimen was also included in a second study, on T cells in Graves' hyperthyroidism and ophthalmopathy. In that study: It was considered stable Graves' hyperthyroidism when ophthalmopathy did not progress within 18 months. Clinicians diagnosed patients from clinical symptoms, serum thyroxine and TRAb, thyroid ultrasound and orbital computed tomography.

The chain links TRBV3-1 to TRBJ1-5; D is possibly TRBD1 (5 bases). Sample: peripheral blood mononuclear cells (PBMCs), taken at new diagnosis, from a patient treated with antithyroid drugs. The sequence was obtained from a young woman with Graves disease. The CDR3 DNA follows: TGTGCCAGCAGCCAGACAGACAGCAATCAGCCCCAGCATTTT. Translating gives CASSQTDSNQPQHF.